The TCR beta chain under discussion was sequenced for a study of neoadjuvant nivolumab and ipilimumab in lung cancer. Study details: Nivolumab 3 mg/kg was given days 1, 15 and 29, plus ipilimumab 1 mg/kg day 1 in combination. General study points: TCR richness and clonality were higher in tumors than adjacent uninvolved lung. Pretherapy blood TCR richness correlated positively with resected tumor richness. TCR clonality did not significantly correlate with pathologic tumor regression.

Concerning this clone: The antigen is undetermined.

The data were produced by immunoSEQ multiplex PCR, yet TCRdb's version contains in-frame clones alone and is incomplete. The table records about 30,000 clones, over 80% of them present only once. The sequence derives from an adult with non-small cell lung cancer. The sequences come from tumor tissue, collected after neoadjuvant nivolumab, alone or with ipilimumab, at or shortly before surgery.

CDR3 bases: TGTGCCAGCCAACGTACCTACGAGCAGTACTTC. Protein: CASQRTYEQYF. The chain recombines TRBV6-1 with TRBJ2-7, with D uncertain. The CDR3 is 11 residues long. V was trimmed by 8 bases and J by 2 bases, leaving 7 bases between them. The germline V gene has CDR1 MNHNS and CDR2 SASEGT.